This passage covers 27 T cell receptor beta chains from one sample sequenced in a study of blood T cell repertoires in COVID-19. Data came from immunoSEQ multiplex PCR; TCRdb stores just in-frame clones and leaves some out. The sample consists of about 99,000 clones, 65% to 85% of them appearing once. Sequences were obtained from peripheral blood. The receptor source for this set is a man between 65 and 85 years old with active or convalescent COVID-19.

V gene TRBV18 combines with J gene TRBJ2-1; 12 bases are shared with TRBD2. This CDR3 is 16 amino acids long. The trim removed 5 bases at V and 9 bases at J, leaving 11 bases unmatched. The germline gives CDR1 KGHSH, CDR2 LQKENI. CDR3: CASSSFTSGGIGEQFF. The CDR3 DNA reads as TGTGCCAGCTCATCTTTCACTAGCGGGGGGATCGGTGAGCAGTTCTTC.

V usage is TRBV7-3 and J usage is TRBJ1-1; tentatively, D is TRBD1 (5 bases). Germline V gene data show CDR1 as SGHTA and CDR2 as FQGTGA. Trimming removed 1 base from V and 3 bases from J, with 9 bases in between. This CDR3 comprises 14 residues. The CDR3 nucleotides are TGTGCCAGCAGCTTAAAACGGGGGGACACTGAAGCTTTCTTT. Protein sequence: CASSLKRGDTEAFF.

The CDR3 sequence: CASSQLKGQGWTDTQYF. In DNA, the CDR3 is TGTGCCAGCAGCCAGCTCAAAGGACAGGGATGGACAGATACGCAGTATTTT. J is TRBJ2-3 and V is TRBV14; 8 nucleotides align to TRBD1. With 3 bases clipped from V and 3 bases from J, the junction kept 11 bases outside the gene matches. Germline V gives CDR1 SGHDN, CDR2 FVKESK. The CDR3 loop spans 17 amino acids.

V and J are TRBV28 and TRBJ2-7; 12 bases map to TRBD1. From germline, CDR1 is MDHEN and CDR2 SYDVKM. This CDR3 contains 18 residues. The V segment lost 2 bases and the J segment 2 bases; nucleotides outside the gene matches: 10. The CDR3 DNA reads TGTGCCAGCAGTTTACGGGACAGGGGGCGAGAGAAGACCTACGAGCAGTACTTC. This gives the protein CASSLRDRGREKTYEQYF.

The chain recombines TRBV24-1 with TRBJ1-5; TRBD1 is a possible D gene (6 bases). The germline CDR1 and CDR2 sequences are KGHDR and SFDVKD. The V and J ends lost 4 bases and 7 bases respectively, with 13 bases between them. The CDR3 extends over 14 amino acids. The CDR3 region has the DNA TGTGCCACCAGTGAGTCACAGGGTTGGCAGCCCCAGCATTTT. Translation: CATSESQGWQPQHF.

The V call is TRBV6-5, the J call TRBJ1-2; 8 positions agree with TRBD1. Germline values: CDR1 MNHEY, CDR2 SVGAGI. The CDR3 runs 13 residues. V was pared by 5 bases and J by 7 bases, with 6 bases of the junction left unmatched. CDR3 in DNA: TGTGCCAGCAGTACCAGGACAGGGTTTGGCTACACCTTC. Translated: CASSTRTGFGYTF.

V usage is TRBV27 and J usage is TRBJ2-1, with 10 positions matching TRBD2. The CDR3 consists of 15 residues. CDR1 is MNHEY and CDR2 is SMNVEV in the germline V gene (reference sequence). The ends lost 6 bases at V and 1 base at J; junction bases unmatched: 3. CDR3 DNA sequence: TGTGCCAGCAGCCGGACTAGCGGATCCTACAATGAGCAGTTCTTC. As protein: CASSRTSGSYNEQFF.

The rearrangement uses TRBV6-5 and TRBJ1-1, with a tentative D call TRBD1 (5 bases). CDR3 length equals 14 residues. The germline V gene encodes CDR1 MNHEY and CDR2 SVGAGI. V shed 2 bases and J shed 6 bases, with 13 bases lying between them. CDR3 DNA sequence: TGTGCCAGCAGTTACAAGGGGCTACGCGCTGAAGCTTTCTTT. Its protein is CASSYKGLRAEAFF.

This sequence joins TRBV7-9 and TRBJ2-3; 15 bases map to TRBD2. Trimming removed 5 bases from V and 8 bases from J; junction bases left unmatched: 8. Germline V gene lookup returns CDR1 SEHNR and CDR2 FQNEAQ (reference sequence). The CDR3 is made up of 16 amino acids. In DNA form, the CDR3 reads TGTGCCAGCAGCGCTGACTGGGGACTAGCGGGGGGTACGCAGTATTTT. It codes for CASSADWGLAGGTQYF.

V gene TRBV6-5 combines with J gene TRBJ2-1; 8 bases line up with TRBD2. Germline CDR1 MNHEY, CDR2 SVGAGI. V was clipped by 0 bases and J by 7 bases; unmatched bases: 5. This CDR3 contains 15 residues. The CDR3 is CASSYSSGAVNEQFF. CDR3 DNA sequence: TGTGCCAGCAGTTACTCTAGCGGGGCGGTAAATGAGCAGTTCTTC.

The genes are TRBV3-1 (or the pseudogene TRBV3-2) and TRBJ2-1; 9 bases map to TRBD2. Germline V lookup: CDR1 LGHDT, CDR2 YNNKEL (reference sequence). The CDR3 extends over 13 amino acids. V was pared by 6 bases and J by 11 bases, with 8 bases of the junction left unmatched. CDR3 DNA: TGTGCCAGCAGTTTTTTAGCGGGGGATAAGCAGTTCTTC. It specifies CASSFLAGDKQFF.

The V gene is TRBV5-1, the J gene TRBJ2-6; TRBD1 aligns across 9 bases. This CDR3 is 19 amino acids long. Germline CDR1 is SGHRS and CDR2 is YFSETQ. The J segment lost 0 bases and the V segment lost 4 bases, leaving 11 bases of the junction unmatched. Written as DNA, the CDR3 is TGCGCCAGCAGCGGAGAACAGGGGGCCCTTCCCTCTGGGGCCAACGTCCTGACTTTC. This translates into CASSGEQGALPSGANVLTF.

This chain connects TRBV5-5 to TRBJ2-1; D not resolved. The V and J ends lost 6 bases and 4 bases respectively, with 5 bases between them. Germline V gene sequence: CDR1 SGHKS, CDR2 YYEKEE (reference sequence). The CDR3 runs to 11 residues. CDR3 DNA sequence: TGTGCCAGCAATCAGTACAATGAGCAGTTCTTC. Its protein product is CASNQYNEQFF.

About this clone itself: Within the sample, other DNA sequences also encode this same CDR3. The V and J genes are TRBV2 and TRBJ1-2; TRBD1 might be the D (5 bases). V shed 2 bases and J shed 5 bases, with 6 bases lying between them. Germline CDR1 is SNHLY and CDR2 is FYNNEI. This CDR3 has 12 residues. CDR3 sequence reads: CASSESGYGYTF. CDR3 bases: TGTGCCAGCAGTGAATCAGGGTATGGCTACACCTTC.

This clone was seen once. J is TRBJ2-6 and V is TRBV18; 7 positions match TRBD1. CDR3 length: 16 amino acids. Per germline, CDR1 KGHSH and CDR2 LQKENI. Germline trimming cut 6 bases from V and 2 bases from J; bases unmatched to any gene: 7. In DNA form, the CDR3 reads TGTGCCAGCTCCCTACAGGGGTATGCTGGGGCCAACGTCCTGACTTTC. Translating gives CASSLQGYAGANVLTF.

The chain carries TRBV27 and TRBJ2-7; tentative D call: TRBD2 (5 bases). This CDR3 has 13 residues. Germline CDR1 MNHEY, CDR2 SMNVEV (reference sequence). V was trimmed by 10 bases and J by 6 bases, leaving 19 bases between them. The CDR3 DNA sequence: TGTGCCACCTCCGCCGTAGGAGAGGGCGAGCAGTACTTC. This translates into CATSAVGEGEQYF.

The CDR3 loop is CASRGKTGARNSPLHF. The CDR3 nucleotides read TGTGCCAGCAGGGGGAAGACAGGGGCAAGAAATTCACCCCTCCACTTT. The V call is TRBV28, the J call TRBJ1-6; 8 bases are shared with TRBD1. The V gene end was trimmed by 6 bases and the J gene end by 7 bases; junction bases not matched to a gene: 11. Germline CDR1 MDHEN, CDR2 SYDVKM. This CDR3 contains 16 residues.

In DNA, the CDR3 is TGTGCCACCAAAGACAGGGGTAATTCACCCCTCCACTTT. This gives the protein CATKDRGNSPLHF. The V call is TRBV19, the J call TRBJ1-6; TRBD1 matches at 8 bases. With 10 bases clipped from V and 6 bases from J, the junction kept 5 bases outside the gene matches. This CDR3 spans 13 amino acids. In germline, CDR1 is LNHDA, CDR2 SQIVND (reference sequence). Full variable domain (missing parts from reference TRBV19 and TRBJ1-6): DGGITQSPKYLFRKEGQNVTLSCEQNLNHDAMYWYRQDPGQGLRLIYYSQIVNDFQKGDIAEGYSVSREKKESFPLTVTSAQKNPTAFYLCATKDRGNSPLHFGNGTRLTVT.

This clone was picked up one time. V and J are TRBV7-2 and TRBJ2-3; 8 nucleotides line up with TRBD1. CDR1 and CDR2 (germline): SGHTA, FQGNSA. This CDR3 region has 15 residues. The J segment lost 3 bases and the V segment lost 5 bases, leaving 7 bases of the junction unmatched. The CDR3 nucleotides read TGTGCCAGCAGCAGAGGACAGGGAGAGACAGATACGCAGTATTTT. As protein: CASSRGQGETDTQYF.

This clone appeared once. J is TRBJ1-5 and V is TRBV28; 7 bases match TRBD1. V was clipped by 6 bases and J by 3 bases; unmatched bases: 5. CDR3 length: 14 residues. Germline V gene lookup returns CDR1 MDHEN and CDR2 SYDVKM. The DNA of the CDR3 is TGTGCCAGCAGCTCGGGACAGACCAATCAGCCCCAGCATTTT. This codes for CASSSGQTNQPQHF.

The chain uses TRBV28 and TRBJ1-5; 7 bases fit TRBD1. Looked up from germline, CDR1 is MDHEN and CDR2 is SYDVKM. The junction had 5 bases not matched to a gene; V was cut back by 6 bases and J by 3 bases. The CDR3 length is 14 residues. CDR3 nucleotide sequence: TGTGCCAGCAGGGCAGGGGGTAACAATCAGCCCCAGCATTTT. Its translation: CASRAGGNNQPQHF.

The V call is TRBV6-5, the J call TRBJ1-5, with D possibly TRBD1 on 6 matching bases. Trimming cost V 6 bases and J 2 bases, with 8 bases left between them. The CDR3 sequence is 13 residues long. Germline V gene lookup returns CDR1 MNHEY and CDR2 SVGAGI. CDR3 nucleotide sequence: TGTGCCAGCAGCCCAGGGGGCAATCAGCCCCAGCATTTT. Translating it yields CASSPGGNQPQHF.

V usage is TRBV6-1 and J usage is TRBJ1-3, with 9 bases aligning to TRBD1. Looked up from germline, CDR1 is MNHNS and CDR2 is SASEGT. This CDR3 is built from 15 residues. V was pared by 3 bases and J by 8 bases, with 8 bases of the junction left unmatched. CDR3 amino acids: CASSDGGQGVHTIYF. The CDR3 DNA reads TGTGCCAGCAGTGATGGGGGACAGGGCGTCCACACCATATATTTT.

The chain links TRBV24-1 to TRBJ2-3, with D perhaps matching TRBD2 (5 bases). Germline CDR1 is KGHDR and CDR2 is SFDVKD. This CDR3 is 14 amino acids long. Trimming took 4 bases from V and 3 from J, leaving 10 bases between them. DNA for the CDR3: TGTGCCACCAGTGAAGAGGGTACGACAGATACGCAGTATTTT. Encoded protein: CATSEEGTTDTQYF.

This chain connects TRBV5-4 to TRBJ1-2; 8 nucleotides match TRBD1. This CDR3 spans 16 amino acids. CDR1 and CDR2 (germline): SGHNT, YYREEE (reference sequence). J lost 3 bases, V lost 0 bases, and 7 bases had no gene match. The DNA for the CDR3 is TGTGCCAGCAGCTTGGACGGGACAGGTGTGGACTATGGCTACACCTTC. Its translation is CASSLDGTGVDYGYTF.

The chain employs TRBV6-5 and TRBJ1-4; TRBD1 is a possible D gene (5 bases). CDR1 and CDR2 (germline): MNHEY, SVGAGI. Deletions cut 5 bases from V and 2 bases from J, with 9 bases between. The CDR3 is made up of 14 amino acids. The CDR3 nucleotides are TGTGCCAGCAGTCGACAGTACACTAATGAAAAACTGTTTTTT. Translating it yields CASSRQYTNEKLFF.

The V and J genes are TRBV5-1 and TRBJ2-3; the match to TRBD2 covers 12 bases. Losses at the gene ends were 3 bases for V and 3 bases for J; bases not matched to a gene: 5. This CDR3 is built from 16 residues. Germline CDR1 and CDR2: SGHRS and YFSETQ. CDR3 sequence reads: CASSSASGGVTDTQYF. In nucleotides, the CDR3 is TGCGCCAGCAGCTCAGCTAGCGGGGGGGTAACAGATACGCAGTATTTT.